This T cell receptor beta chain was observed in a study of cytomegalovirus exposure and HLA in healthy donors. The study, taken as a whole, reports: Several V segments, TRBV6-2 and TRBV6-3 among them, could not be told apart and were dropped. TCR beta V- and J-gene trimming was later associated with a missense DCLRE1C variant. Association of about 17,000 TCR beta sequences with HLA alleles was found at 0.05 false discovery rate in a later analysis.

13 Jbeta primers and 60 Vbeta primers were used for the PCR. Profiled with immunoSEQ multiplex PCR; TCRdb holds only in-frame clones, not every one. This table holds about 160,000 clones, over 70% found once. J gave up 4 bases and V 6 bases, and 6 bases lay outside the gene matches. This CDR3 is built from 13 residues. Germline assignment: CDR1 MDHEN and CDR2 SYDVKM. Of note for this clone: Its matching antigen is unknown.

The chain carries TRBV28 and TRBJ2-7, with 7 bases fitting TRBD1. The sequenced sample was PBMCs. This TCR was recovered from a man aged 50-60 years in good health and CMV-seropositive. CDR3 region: CASSPGGRYEQYF. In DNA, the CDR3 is TGTGCCAGCAGCCCAGGGGGTAGGTACGAGCAGTACTTC.